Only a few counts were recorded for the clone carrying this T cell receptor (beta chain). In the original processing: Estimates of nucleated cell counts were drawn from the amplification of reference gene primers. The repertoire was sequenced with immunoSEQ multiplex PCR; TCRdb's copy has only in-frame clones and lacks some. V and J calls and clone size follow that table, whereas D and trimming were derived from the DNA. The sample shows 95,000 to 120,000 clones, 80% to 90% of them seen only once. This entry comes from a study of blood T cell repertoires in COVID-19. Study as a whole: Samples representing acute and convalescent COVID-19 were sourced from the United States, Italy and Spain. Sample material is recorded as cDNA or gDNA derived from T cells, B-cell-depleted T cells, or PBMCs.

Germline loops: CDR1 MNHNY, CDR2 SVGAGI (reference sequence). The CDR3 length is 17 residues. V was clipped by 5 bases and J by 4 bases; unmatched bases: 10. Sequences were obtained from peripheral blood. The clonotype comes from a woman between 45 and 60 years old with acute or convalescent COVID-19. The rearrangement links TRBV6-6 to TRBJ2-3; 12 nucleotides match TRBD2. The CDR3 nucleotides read TGTGCCAGCAGTCGTGAGCGACTAGCGGGAGTATCAGATACGCAGTATTTT. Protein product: CASSRERLAGVSDTQYF.